The 2 T cell receptor beta chains in this list originate from one sample, sequenced in a study of identical twins. TCRdb ran MiXCR on the 5' RACE reads and lists one entry per CDR3 protein. The table includes 690,000 or so distinct CDR3 sequences, 8.6% detected once. The data were also submitted as part of a second study, on yellow fever vaccine responses in identical twins.

The sequencing sample was made of PBMCs. The receptors derive from a woman aged 18 to 35 in good health.

This clonotype was seen only once. This may be a read error, as it is one base from a much larger clone. The CDR3 nucleotides are TGTGCCAGCAGTCCAGGAGACCTTTGCGAGCAGTACTTC. Protein sequence: CASSPGDLCEQYF. V gene TRBV6-6 combines with J gene TRBJ2-7; D remains ambiguous. Germline CDR1 reads MNHNY; CDR2 reads SVGAGI (reference sequence). V gave up 5 bases and J gave up 6 bases, with 14 bases separating them. The CDR3 is 13 amino acids.

The chain carries TRBV12-5 and TRBJ2-5, with TRBD2 matching 8 bases. The CDR3 has 15 residues. Losses at the gene ends were 1 base for V and 7 bases for J; bases not matched to a gene: 8. Germline V gene data show CDR1 as LGHNT and CDR2 as FRNRAP. CDR3 nucleotides: TGTGCTAGTGGTTTGGAACGGGAGGGAAGGAGGACCCAGTACTTC. Residues: CASGLEREGRRTQYF.